The 2 T cell receptor beta chains below were found in one sample sequenced in a study of T cell changes during pregnancy in multiple sclerosis. Only in-frame clones appear in the TCRdb table, and some are missing; sequencing was by immunoSEQ multiplex PCR. The sample has 72,000 or so clones; approximately 93% are singletons. The sequences come from peripheral blood, collected in the second trimester of pregnancy. Source of these receptors: a female donor with multiple sclerosis, enrolled in a pregnancy study.

The J gene is TRBJ2-3, the V gene TRBV4-2, with 9 bases matching TRBD2. Per the germline V gene, CDR1 is LGHNA and CDR2 is YNFKEQ. The length of the CDR3 is 16 residues. Trimming removed 4 bases from V and 4 bases from J; junction bases left unmatched: 9. CDR3 sequence (DNA): TGTGCCAGCAGCCTCCCGAGTACTAGCGGGCCAGATACGCAGTATTTT. As protein: CASSLPSTSGPDTQYF.

The chain uses TRBV29-1 and TRBJ2-4; 7 bases match TRBD1. Unmatched junction bases numbered 5, after V lost 3 bases and J lost 6 bases. The CDR3 sequence is 13 residues long. Germline CDR1 SQVTM, CDR2 ANQGSEA. CDR3 coding DNA: TGCAGCGTTGACACAGGGGATGGAAACATTCAGTACTTC. Its translation is CSVDTGDGNIQYF.